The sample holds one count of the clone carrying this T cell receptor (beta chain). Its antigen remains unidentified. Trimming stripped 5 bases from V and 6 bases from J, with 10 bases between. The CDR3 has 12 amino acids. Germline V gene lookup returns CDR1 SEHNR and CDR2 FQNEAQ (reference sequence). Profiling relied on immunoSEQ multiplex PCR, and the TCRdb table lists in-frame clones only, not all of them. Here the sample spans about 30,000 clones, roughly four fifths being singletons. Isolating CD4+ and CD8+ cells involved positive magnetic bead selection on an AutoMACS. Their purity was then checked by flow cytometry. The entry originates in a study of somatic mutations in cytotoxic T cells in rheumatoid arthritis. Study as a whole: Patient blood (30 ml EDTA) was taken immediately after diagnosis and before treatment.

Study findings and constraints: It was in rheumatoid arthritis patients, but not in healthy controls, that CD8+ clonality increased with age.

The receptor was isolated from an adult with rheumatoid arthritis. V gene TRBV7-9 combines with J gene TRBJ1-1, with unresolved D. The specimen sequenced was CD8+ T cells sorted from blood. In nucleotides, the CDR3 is TGTGCCAGCAGCCCAGTATTCGCTGAAGCTTTCTTT. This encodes CASSPVFAEAFF.